This TCR beta chain was obtained from a study of long-term antiretroviral therapy in people with HIV. Study-level points and caveats: Dominating the repertoire at all time points were the clones that expanded before ART. Relative to control repertoires, HIV repertoires exhibited narrower CDR3 length ranges.

On this clone itself: Its target is unknown.

The germline gives CDR1 MDHEN, CDR2 SYDVKM. The CDR3 has 16 residues. Trimming took 3 bases from V and 2 from J, leaving 14 bases between them. The content of samples before DNA extraction was about 0.9-11 million cryopreserved PBMC. Runs used v3.0 of the immunoSEQ assay and were done at survey level. Profiled with immunoSEQ multiplex PCR; TCRdb holds only in-frame clones, not every one. The table records over 25,000 clones, around 87% of them present only once. The chain employs TRBV28 and TRBJ2-4; D may be TRBD1 (5 bases). The sequence was collected from a woman between 18 and 29 years old with HIV. Specimen: unsorted PBMCs, collected 0.5 years after starting antiretroviral therapy. CDR3 protein: CASSFRSGLSKNIQYF. The CDR3 bases are TGTGCCAGCAGTTTCCGGTCAGGGCTCTCCAAAAACATTCAGTACTTC.